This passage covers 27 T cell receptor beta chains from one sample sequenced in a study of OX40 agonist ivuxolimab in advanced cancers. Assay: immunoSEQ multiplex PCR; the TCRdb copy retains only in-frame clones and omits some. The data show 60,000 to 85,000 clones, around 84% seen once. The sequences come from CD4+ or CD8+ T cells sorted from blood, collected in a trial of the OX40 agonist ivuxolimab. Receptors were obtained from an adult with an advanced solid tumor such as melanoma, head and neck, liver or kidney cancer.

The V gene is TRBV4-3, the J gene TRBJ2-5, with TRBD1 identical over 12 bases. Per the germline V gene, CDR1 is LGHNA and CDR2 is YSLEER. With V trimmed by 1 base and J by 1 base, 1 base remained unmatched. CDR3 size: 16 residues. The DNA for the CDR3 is TGCGCCAGCAGCCAAGGGGACAGGGGGCTCCAAGAGACCCAGTACTTC. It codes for CASSQGDRGLQETQYF.

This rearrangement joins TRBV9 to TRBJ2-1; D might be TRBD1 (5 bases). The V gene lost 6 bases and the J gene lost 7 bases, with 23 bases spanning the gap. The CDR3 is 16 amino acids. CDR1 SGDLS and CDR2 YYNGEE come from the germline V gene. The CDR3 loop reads CASTSPGPRARNEQFF. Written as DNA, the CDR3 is TGTGCCAGCACCTCCCCCGGGCCCAGGGCCCGGAATGAGCAGTTCTTC.

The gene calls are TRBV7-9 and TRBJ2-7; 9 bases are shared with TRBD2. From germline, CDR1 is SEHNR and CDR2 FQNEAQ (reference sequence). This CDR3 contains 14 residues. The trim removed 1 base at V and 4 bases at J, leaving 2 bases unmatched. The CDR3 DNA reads TGTGCCAGCAGCTTAGGCGGGGGGGAATACGAGCAGTACGTC. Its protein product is CASSLGGGEYEQYV.

The CDR3 sequence: CASSLGGSGANVLTF. In DNA, the CDR3 is TGTGCCAGCAGCTTAGGAGGCTCTGGGGCCAACGTCCTGACTTTC. The chain combines TRBV7-6 with TRBJ2-6; D gene ambiguous. Between the trimmed V and J ends, which lost 1 base and 0 bases, there was a span of 4 bases. The germline gives CDR1 SGHVS, CDR2 FNYEAQ. This CDR3 spans 15 amino acids.

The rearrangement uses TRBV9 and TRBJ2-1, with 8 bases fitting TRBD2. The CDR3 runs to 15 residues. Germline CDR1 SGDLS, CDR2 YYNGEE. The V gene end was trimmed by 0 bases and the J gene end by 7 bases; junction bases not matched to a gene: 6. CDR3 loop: CASSVVMSGRNEQFF. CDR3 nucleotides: TGTGCCAGCAGCGTAGTGATGAGCGGGAGAAATGAGCAGTTCTTC.

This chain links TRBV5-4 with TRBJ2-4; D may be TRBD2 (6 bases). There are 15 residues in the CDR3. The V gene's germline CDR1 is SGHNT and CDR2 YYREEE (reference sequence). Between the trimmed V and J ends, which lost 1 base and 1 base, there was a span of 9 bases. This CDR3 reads CASSLSGVAKNIQYF. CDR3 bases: TGTGCCAGCAGCTTGTCGGGAGTGGCCAAAAACATTCAGTACTTC.

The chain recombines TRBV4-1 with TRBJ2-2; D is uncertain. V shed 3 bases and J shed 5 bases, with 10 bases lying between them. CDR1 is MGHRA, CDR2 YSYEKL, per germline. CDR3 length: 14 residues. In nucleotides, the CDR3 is TGCGCCAGCAGCCATCACCCTAGGACCGGGGAGCTGTTTTTT. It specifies CASSHHPRTGELFF.

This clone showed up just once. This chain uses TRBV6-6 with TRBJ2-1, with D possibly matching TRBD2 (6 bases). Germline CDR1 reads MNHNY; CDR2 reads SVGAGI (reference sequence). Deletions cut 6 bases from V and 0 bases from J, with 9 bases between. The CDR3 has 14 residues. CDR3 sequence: CASRGGGSYNEQFF. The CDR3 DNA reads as TGTGCCAGCAGGGGGGGAGGCTCCTACAATGAGCAGTTCTTC.

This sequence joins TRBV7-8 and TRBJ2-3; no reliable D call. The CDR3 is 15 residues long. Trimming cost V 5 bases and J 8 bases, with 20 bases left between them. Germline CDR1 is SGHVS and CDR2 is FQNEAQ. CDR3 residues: CASSPSRLGRGTQYF. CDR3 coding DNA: TGTGCCAGCAGCCCCTCGAGACTCGGTCGAGGTACGCAGTATTTT.

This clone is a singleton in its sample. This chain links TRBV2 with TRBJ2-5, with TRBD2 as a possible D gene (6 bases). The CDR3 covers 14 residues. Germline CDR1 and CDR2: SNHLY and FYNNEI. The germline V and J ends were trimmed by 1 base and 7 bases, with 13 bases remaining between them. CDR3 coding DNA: TGTGCCAGCAGTGAAGGGATACAAGCGGGGACCCAGTACTTC. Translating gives CASSEGIQAGTQYF.

The CDR3 sequence is CASSWGGLAGDQETQYF. CDR3 in DNA: TGTGCCAGCAGTTGGGGCGGGCTAGCGGGAGATCAAGAGACCCAGTACTTC. The genes are TRBV6-7 and TRBJ2-5; 10 nucleotides align to TRBD2. TRBV6-7 is an ORF; its function is uncertain. Trimming at V came to 4 bases and at J to 2 bases, leaving 10 bases not matched to a gene. This CDR3 region has 17 residues.

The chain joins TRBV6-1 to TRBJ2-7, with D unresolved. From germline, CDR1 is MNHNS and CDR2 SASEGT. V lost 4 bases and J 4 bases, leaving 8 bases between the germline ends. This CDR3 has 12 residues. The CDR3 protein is CASSGQSYEQYV. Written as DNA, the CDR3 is TGTGCCAGCAGTGGCCAGTCTTACGAGCAGTACGTC.

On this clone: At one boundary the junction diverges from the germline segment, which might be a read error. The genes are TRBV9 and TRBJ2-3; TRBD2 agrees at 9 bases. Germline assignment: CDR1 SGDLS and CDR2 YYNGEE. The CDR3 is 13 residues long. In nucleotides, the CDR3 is TGTGCCAGCAGCGCGACGTCCGGGACTAGCCTAACTTTT. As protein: CASSATSGTSLTF. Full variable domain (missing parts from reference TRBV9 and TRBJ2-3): DSGVTQTPKHLITATGQRVTLRCSPRSGDLSVYWYQQSLDQGLQFLIQYYNGEERAKGNILERFSAQQFPDLHSELNLSSLELGDSALYFCASSATSGTSLTFGPGTRLTVL.

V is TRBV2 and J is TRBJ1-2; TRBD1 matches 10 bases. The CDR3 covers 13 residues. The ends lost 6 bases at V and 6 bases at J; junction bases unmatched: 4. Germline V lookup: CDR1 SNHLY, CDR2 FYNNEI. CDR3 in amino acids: CASRRGTGDGYTF. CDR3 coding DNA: TGTGCCAGCAGGCGAGGGACAGGGGATGGCTACACCTTC.

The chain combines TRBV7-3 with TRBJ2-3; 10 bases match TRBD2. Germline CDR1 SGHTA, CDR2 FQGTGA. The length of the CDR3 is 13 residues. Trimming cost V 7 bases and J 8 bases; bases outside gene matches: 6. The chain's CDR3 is CASNRAGGGTQYF. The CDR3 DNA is TGTGCCAGCAATCGAGCGGGAGGGGGTACGCAGTATTTT.

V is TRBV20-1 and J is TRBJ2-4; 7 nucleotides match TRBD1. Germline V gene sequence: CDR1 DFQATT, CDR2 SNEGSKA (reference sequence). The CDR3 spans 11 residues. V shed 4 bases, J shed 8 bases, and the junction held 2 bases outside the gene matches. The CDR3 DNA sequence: TGCAGTGCTACCCAGGGGGACATTCAGTACTTC. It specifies CSATQGDIQYF.

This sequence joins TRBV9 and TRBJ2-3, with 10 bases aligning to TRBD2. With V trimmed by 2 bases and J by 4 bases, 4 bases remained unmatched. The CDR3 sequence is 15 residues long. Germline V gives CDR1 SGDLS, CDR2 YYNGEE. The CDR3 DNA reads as TGTGCCAGCAGCGTTAGCGGGAGGTCCCCAGATACGCAGTATTTT. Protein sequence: CASSVSGRSPDTQYF.

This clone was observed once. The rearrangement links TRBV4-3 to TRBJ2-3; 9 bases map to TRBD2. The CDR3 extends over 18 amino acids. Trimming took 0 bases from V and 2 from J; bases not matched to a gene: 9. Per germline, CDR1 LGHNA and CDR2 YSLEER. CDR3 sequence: CASSQDRASGTFTDTQYF. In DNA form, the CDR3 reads TGCGCCAGCAGCCAAGATAGGGCTAGCGGGACTTTCACAGATACGCAGTATTTT.

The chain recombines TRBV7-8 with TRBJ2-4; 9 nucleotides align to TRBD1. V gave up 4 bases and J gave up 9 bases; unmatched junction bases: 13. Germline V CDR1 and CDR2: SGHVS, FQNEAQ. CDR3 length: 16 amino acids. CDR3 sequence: CASSSHIRRQGGIQYF. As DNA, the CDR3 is TGTGCCAGCAGCTCCCATATTAGGCGACAGGGGGGCATTCAGTACTTC.

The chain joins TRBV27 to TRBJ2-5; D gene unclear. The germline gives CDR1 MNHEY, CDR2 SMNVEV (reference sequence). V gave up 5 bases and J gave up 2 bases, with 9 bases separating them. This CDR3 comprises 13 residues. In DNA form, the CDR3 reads TGTGCCAGCAGTCACGCAGAACAAGAGACCCAGTACTTC. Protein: CASSHAEQETQYF.

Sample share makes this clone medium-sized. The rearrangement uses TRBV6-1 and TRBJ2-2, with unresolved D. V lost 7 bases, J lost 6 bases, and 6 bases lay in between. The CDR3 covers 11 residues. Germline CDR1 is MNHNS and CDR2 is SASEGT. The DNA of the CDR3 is TGTGCCAGCAATTCTCCCGGGGAGCTGTTTTTT. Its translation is CASNSPGELFF.

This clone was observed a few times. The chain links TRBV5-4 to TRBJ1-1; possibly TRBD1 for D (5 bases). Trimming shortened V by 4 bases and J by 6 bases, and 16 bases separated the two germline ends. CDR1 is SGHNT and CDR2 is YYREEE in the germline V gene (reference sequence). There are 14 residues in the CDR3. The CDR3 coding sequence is TGTGCCAGCAGCGTTGATTTGGAGGGGTCTGAAGCTTTCTTT. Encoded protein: CASSVDLEGSEAFF.

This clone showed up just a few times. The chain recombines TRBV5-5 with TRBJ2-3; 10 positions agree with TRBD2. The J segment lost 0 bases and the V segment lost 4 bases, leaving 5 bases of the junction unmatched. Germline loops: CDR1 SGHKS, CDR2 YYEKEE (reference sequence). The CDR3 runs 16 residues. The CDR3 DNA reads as TGTGCCAGCAGCCTTGGAGCGGGAGGGAGCACAGATACGCAGTATTTT. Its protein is CASSLGAGGSTDTQYF.

The DNA for the CDR3 is TGTGCCAGCAGTTCGCCCTCCGGGACAGGGCTAGCTAACTATGGCTACACCTTC. It encodes CASSSPSGTGLANYGYTF. The chain links TRBV28 to TRBJ1-2, with TRBD1 matching 9 bases. This CDR3 comprises 18 residues. Per germline, CDR1 MDHEN and CDR2 SYDVKM. After removal of 4 bases from V and 0 bases from J, the junction contained 12 bases not matched to a gene.

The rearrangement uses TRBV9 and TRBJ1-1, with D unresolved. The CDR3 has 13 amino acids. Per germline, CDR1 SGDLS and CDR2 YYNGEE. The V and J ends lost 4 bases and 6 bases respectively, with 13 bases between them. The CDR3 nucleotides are TGTGCCAGCAGCTCAGAGTGGAGGGCTGAAGCTTTCTTT. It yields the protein CASSSEWRAEAFF.

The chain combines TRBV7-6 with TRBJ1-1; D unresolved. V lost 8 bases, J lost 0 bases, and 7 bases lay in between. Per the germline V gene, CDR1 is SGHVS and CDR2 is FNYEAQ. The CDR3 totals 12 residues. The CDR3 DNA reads TGTGCCAGCTCACGGGTGAACACTGAAGCTTTCTTT. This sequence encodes CASSRVNTEAFF.

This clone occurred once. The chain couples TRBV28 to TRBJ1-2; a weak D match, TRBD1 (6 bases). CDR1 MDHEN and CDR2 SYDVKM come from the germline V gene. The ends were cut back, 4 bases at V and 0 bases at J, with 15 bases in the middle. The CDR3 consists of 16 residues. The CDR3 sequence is CASSSLAGGANYGYTF. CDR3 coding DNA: TGTGCCAGCAGTTCCCTCGCCGGGGGCGCTAACTATGGCTACACCTTC.